This is a list of T cell receptor beta chains from one sample in a study of read filtering for tumor transcriptome and immune sequencing. From the reads, TCRdb called clonotypes with MiXCR, one entry per CDR3 protein. The profile shows about 45,000 distinct CDR3 sequences, around 19% of them singletons. The specimen sequenced was a population of CD138-negative cells sorted from bone marrow. The receptors stem from a donor at least 40 years old with multiple myeloma. Both conserved end residues are part of each CDR3. The order of the fields is V gene, clone size, D gene, J gene, CDR3 protein, CDR3 DNA. A D gene is named only where the DNA matches it firmly. Size values are once, few and many counts, or a class for expanded clones, and some rows have none.

V: TRBV20-1; size: many; D: TRBD2; J: TRBJ2-1; CDR3: CSASPTSGRSYNEQFF; DNA: TGCAGTGCTAGCCCGACTAGCGGGAGGTCCTACAATGAGCAGTTCTTC
V: TRBV11-2; size: many; D: .; J: TRBJ2-7; CDR3: CASSLDTGYEQYF; DNA: TGTGCCAGCAGCTTGGATACAGGGTACGAGCAGTACTTC
V: TRBV7-9; size: .; D: TRBD1; J: TRBJ2-2; CDR3: CASSYPGTGASGELVF; DNA: TGTGCCAGCAGCTATCCCGGGACAGGGGCGTCCGGGGAGCTGGTTTTT
V: TRBV4-1; size: many; D: .; J: TRBJ1-1; CDR3: CASSSQAQGYTEAFF; DNA: TGCGCCAGCAGCTCCCAGGCGCAGGGGTACACTGAAGCTTTCTTT
V: TRBV19; size: many; D: TRBD2; J: TRBJ2-1; CDR3: CASRRGLAETNEQFF; DNA: TGTGCCAGTAGAAGAGGACTAGCCGAGACGAATGAGCAGTTCTTC
V: TRBV19; size: many; D: TRBD1; J: TRBJ2-5; CDR3: CASSPGQVTQETQYF; DNA: TGTGCCAGTAGTCCAGGACAGGTCACACAAGAGACCCAGTACTTC
V: TRBV20-1; size: many; D: TRBD2; J: TRBJ2-1; CDR3: CSAQRGLAGVNEQFF; DNA: TGCAGTGCTCAGAGGGGACTAGCGGGAGTCAATGAGCAGTTCTTC
V: TRBV19; size: .; D: .; J: TRBJ2-7; CDR3: CASSRAGLRYEQYF; DNA: TGTGCCAGTAGTAGGGCAGGCCTCCGCTACGAGCAGTACTTC
V: TRBV6-5; size: many; D: .; J: TRBJ1-4; CDR3: CASSRGALGEKLFF; DNA: TGTGCCAGCAGTCGGGGGGCGCTGGGTGAAAAACTGTTTTTT
V: TRBV12-3/TRBV12-4; size: many; D: TRBD2; J: TRBJ2-1; CDR3: CASSRNSGREQFF; DNA: TGTGCCAGCAGTCGAAATAGCGGGAGAGAGCAGTTCTTC
V: TRBV29-1; size: .; D: .; J: TRBJ1-1; CDR3: CSVKFRDTKNAEAFF; DNA: TGCAGCGTTAAATTCCGGGACACCAAGAACGCTGAAGCTTTCTTT
V: TRBV12-3/TRBV12-4; size: .; D: TRBD1; J: TRBJ2-7; CDR3: CAGSLRGGTGAYEQYF; DNA: TGTGCCGGCAGTTTGAGAGGTGGGACAGGGGCCTACGAGCAGTACTTC
V: TRBV19; size: many; D: TRBD2; J: TRBJ2-1; CDR3: CASSIGRGYNEQFF; DNA: TGTGCCAGTAGTATAGGGCGGGGGTACAATGAGCAGTTCTTC
V: TRBV6-6; size: many; D: TRBD1; J: TRBJ1-5; CDR3: CASRQGSNQPQHF; DNA: TGTGCCAGCAGACAGGGGAGCAATCAGCCCCAGCATTTT
V: TRBV12-3/TRBV12-4; size: many; D: .; J: TRBJ2-7; CDR3: CASSATGGDYEQYF; DNA: TGTGCCAGCAGCGCAACCGGGGGAGACTACGAGCAGTACTTC
V: TRBV20-1; size: many; D: TRBD2; J: TRBJ2-5; CDR3: CSASSGEGRETQYF; DNA: TGCAGTGCCAGTTCGGGGGAGGGCCGAGAGACCCAGTACTTC
V: TRBV20-1; size: many; D: TRBD2; J: TRBJ2-3; CDR3: CSARDMGLAGVRTDTQYF; DNA: TGCAGTGCTAGAGATATGGGACTAGCGGGAGTTCGCACAGATACGCAGTATTTT
V: TRBV28; size: many; D: TRBD1; J: TRBJ2-7; CDR3: CASRRGLNEQYF; DNA: TGTGCCAGCAGGAGGGGGCTCAACGAGCAGTACTTC
V: TRBV5-1; size: many; D: .; J: TRBJ2-3; CDR3: CASSWSGVILTGDTQYF; DNA: TGCGCCAGCAGCTGGTCCGGGGTAATTCTAACGGGAGATACGCAGTATTTT
V: TRBV3-1; size: .; D: TRBD1; J: TRBJ2-5; CDR3: CASSQEGQQETQYF; DNA: TGTGCCAGCAGCCAAGAGGGACAGCAAGAGACCCAGTACTTC
V: TRBV7-2; size: many; D: .; J: TRBJ1-5; CDR3: CASSLARIGQPQHF; DNA: TGTGCCAGCAGCTTAGCGCGAATCGGTCAGCCCCAGCATTTT
V: TRBV29-1; size: .; D: TRBD1; J: TRBJ1-2; CDR3: CSVDRGPANYGYTF; DNA: TGCAGCGTCGACAGGGGCCCAGCTAACTATGGCTACACCTTC
V: TRBV4-1; size: many; D: TRBD2; J: TRBJ2-2; CDR3: CASSQDRAGVIGELFF; DNA: TGCGCCAGCAGCCAAGATAGAGCGGGAGTTATCGGGGAGCTGTTTTTT
V: TRBV20-1; size: many; D: TRBD2; J: TRBJ2-1; CDR3: CSANSGGRAHEQFF; DNA: TGCAGTGCCAACTCCGGCGGGAGGGCTCATGAGCAGTTCTTC
V: TRBV19; size: many; D: .; J: TRBJ2-7; CDR3: CASAIPGYEQYF; DNA: TGTGCCAGTGCAATCCCCGGCTACGAGCAGTACTTC
V: TRBV12-3/TRBV12-4; size: few; D: .; J: TRBJ2-2; CDR3: CASSFRGTHVTGELFF; DNA: TGTGCCAGCAGTTTTAGGGGGACCCACGTCACCGGGGAGCTGTTTTTT
V: TRBV28; size: .; D: TRBD2; J: TRBJ2-7; CDR3: CASSLARAGGYEQYF; DNA: TGTGCCAGCAGTCTAGCTCGGGCGGGAGGGTACGAGCAGTACTTC
V: TRBV29-1; size: few; D: .; J: TRBJ1-1; CDR3: CSVEWGEAFF; DNA: TGCAGCGTTGAGTGGGGAGAAGCTTTCTTT
V: TRBV7-6; size: many; D: .; J: TRBJ1-1; CDR3: CASSRLTNTEAFF; DNA: TGTGCCAGCAGCCGTCTGACGAACACTGAAGCTTTCTTT
V: TRBV11-3; size: .; D: TRBD2; J: TRBJ2-2; CDR3: CASSFGEGTGELFF; DNA: TGTGCCAGCTCCTTCGGGGAGGGCACCGGGGAGCTGTTTTTT
V: TRBV6-5; size: many; D: TRBD2; J: TRBJ2-7; CDR3: CASSSETSGSLYEQYF; DNA: TGTGCCAGCAGTTCCGAGACTAGCGGGAGTTTGTACGAGCAGTACTTC
V: TRBV12-3/TRBV12-4; size: medium-sized; D: TRBD2; J: TRBJ2-1; CDR3: CASNSRGLAGGIYNEQFF; DNA: TGTGCCAGCAATTCCAGGGGGCTAGCGGGAGGAATCTACAATGAGCAGTTCTTC
V: TRBV7-2; size: .; D: TRBD2; J: TRBJ2-5; CDR3: CASSPGLAGVETQYF; DNA: TGTGCCAGCAGCCCAGGACTAGCGGGAGTAGAGACCCAGTACTTC
V: TRBV2; size: many; D: TRBD1; J: TRBJ1-6; CDR3: CASREGQGAFSPLHF; DNA: TGTGCCAGCAGGGAAGGACAGGGGGCTTTTTCACCCCTCCACTTT
V: TRBV29-1; size: .; D: .; J: TRBJ2-1; CDR3: CSVGGRRGSYNEQFF; DNA: TGCAGCGTTGGCGGGCGTCGGGGCTCCTACAATGAGCAGTTCTTC
V: TRBV28; size: few; D: .; J: TRBJ1-5; CDR3: CASSFPLSGSNQPQHF; DNA: TGTGCCAGCAGTTTCCCTTTATCAGGGAGCAATCAGCCCCAGCATTTT
V: TRBV6-2/TRBV6-3; size: .; D: .; J: TRBJ2-1; CDR3: CASSYSGDEQFF; DNA: TGTGCCAGCAGTTACAGCGGCGATGAGCAGTTCTTC
V: TRBV20-1; size: many; D: TRBD2; J: TRBJ2-1; CDR3: CSAPDVSSGVYNEQFF; DNA: TGCAGTGCTCCGGACGTTTCTAGCGGGGTTTACAATGAGCAGTTCTTC
V: TRBV7-9; size: many; D: .; J: TRBJ1-2; CDR3: CASSLEQTYGYTF; DNA: TGTGCCAGCAGCTTAGAACAGACCTATGGCTACACCTTC
V: TRBV19; size: .; D: TRBD1; J: TRBJ2-3; CDR3: CASSNRGGTDTQYF; DNA: TGTGCCAGTAGCAACAGGGGAGGCACAGATACGCAGTATTTT
V: TRBV5-6; size: many; D: .; J: TRBJ2-7; CDR3: CASSLPGGGYEQYF; DNA: TGTGCCAGCAGCTTGCCAGGGGGAGGCTACGAGCAGTACTTC
V: TRBV27; size: once; D: .; J: TRBJ2-5; CDR3: CASSLMSERGGTQHF; DNA: TGTGCCAGCAGTTTAATGTCCGAGAGGGGGGGGACCCAGCACTTC
V: TRBV24-1; size: many; D: .; J: TRBJ1-4; CDR3: CATSDPGEEEKLFF; DNA: TGTGCCACCAGTGACCCAGGGGAGGAAGAAAAACTGTTTTTT
V: TRBV4-1; size: .; D: TRBD2; J: TRBJ2-1; CDR3: CASSQVTSGRDNEPFF; DNA: TGCGCCAGCAGCCAGGTGACCAGCGGGAGGGACAATGAGCCGTTCTTC
V: TRBV3-1; size: .; D: .; J: TRBJ2-4; CDR3: CASSQSAVLAKNIQYF; DNA: TGTGCCAGCAGCCAATCTGCTGTTCTAGCCAAAAACATTCAGTACTTC